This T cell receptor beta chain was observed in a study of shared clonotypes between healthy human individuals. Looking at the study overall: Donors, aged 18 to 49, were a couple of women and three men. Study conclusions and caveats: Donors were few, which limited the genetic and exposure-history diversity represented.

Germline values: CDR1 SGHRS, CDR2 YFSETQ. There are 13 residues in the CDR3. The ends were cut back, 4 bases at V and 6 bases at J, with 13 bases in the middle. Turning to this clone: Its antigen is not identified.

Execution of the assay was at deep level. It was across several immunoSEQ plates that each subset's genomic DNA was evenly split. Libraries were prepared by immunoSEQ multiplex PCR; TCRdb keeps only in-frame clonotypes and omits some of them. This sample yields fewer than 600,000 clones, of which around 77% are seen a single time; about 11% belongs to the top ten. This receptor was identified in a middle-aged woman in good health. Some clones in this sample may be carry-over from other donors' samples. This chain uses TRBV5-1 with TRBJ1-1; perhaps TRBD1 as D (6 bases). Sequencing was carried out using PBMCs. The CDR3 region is CASSKQGSPEAFF. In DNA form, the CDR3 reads TGCGCCAGCAGCAAGCAGGGGAGTCCTGAAGCTTTCTTT.